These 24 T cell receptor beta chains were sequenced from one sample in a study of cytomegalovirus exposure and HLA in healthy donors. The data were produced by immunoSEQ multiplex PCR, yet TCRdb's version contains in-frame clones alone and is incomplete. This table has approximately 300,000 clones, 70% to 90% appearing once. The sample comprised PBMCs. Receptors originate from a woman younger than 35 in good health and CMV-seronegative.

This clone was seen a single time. The DNA for the CDR3 is TGTGCCACCAGCAGAGGGGACAGCTTCAATCAGCCCCAGCATTTT. Amino acids: CATSRGDSFNQPQHF. V gene TRBV15 combines with J gene TRBJ1-5; 7 bases match TRBD1. The CDR3 loop spans 15 amino acids. Germline CDR1 reads LNHNV; CDR2 reads YYDKDF (reference sequence). J lost 3 bases, V lost 1 base, and 3 bases had no gene match.

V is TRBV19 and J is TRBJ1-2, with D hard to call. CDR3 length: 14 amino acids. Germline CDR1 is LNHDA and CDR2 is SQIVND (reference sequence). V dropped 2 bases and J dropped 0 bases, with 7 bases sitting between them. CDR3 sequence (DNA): TGTGCCAGTAGTATAACAAGTGCTAACTATGGCTACACCTTC. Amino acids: CASSITSANYGYTF.

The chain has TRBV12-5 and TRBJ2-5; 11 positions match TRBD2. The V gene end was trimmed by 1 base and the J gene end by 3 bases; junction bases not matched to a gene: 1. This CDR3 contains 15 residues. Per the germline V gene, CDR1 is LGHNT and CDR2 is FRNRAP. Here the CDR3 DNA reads TGTGCTAGTGGTTTGGGACTAGCGGGAAAAGAGACCCAGTACTTC. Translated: CASGLGLAGKETQYF.

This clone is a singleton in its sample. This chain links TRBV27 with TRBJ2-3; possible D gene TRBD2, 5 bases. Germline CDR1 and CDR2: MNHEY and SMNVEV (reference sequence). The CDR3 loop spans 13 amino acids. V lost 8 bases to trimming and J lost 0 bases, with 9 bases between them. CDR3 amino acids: CASRGQSTDTQYF. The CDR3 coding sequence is TGTGCCAGCCGCGGGCAGAGCACAGATACGCAGTATTTT.

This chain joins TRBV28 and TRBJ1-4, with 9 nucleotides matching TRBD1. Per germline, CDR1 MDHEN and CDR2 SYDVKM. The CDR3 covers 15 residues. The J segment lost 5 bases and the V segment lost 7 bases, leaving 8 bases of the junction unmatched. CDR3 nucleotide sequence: TGTGCCAGCACCCCAGGGGACAGGGCCAATGAAAAACTGTTTTTT. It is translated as CASTPGDRANEKLFF.

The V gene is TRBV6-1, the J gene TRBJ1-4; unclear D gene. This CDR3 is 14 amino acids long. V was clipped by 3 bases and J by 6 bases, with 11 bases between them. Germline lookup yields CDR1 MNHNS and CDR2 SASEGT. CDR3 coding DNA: TGTGCCAGCAGTGATGACTCCACGGATGAAAAACTGTTTTTT. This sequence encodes CASSDDSTDEKLFF.

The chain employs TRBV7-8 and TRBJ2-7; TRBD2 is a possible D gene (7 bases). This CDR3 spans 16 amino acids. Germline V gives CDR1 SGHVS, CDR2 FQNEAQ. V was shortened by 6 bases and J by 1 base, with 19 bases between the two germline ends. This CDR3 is CASRGGNRAVSYEQYF. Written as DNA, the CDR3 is TGTGCCAGCAGGGGAGGGAACAGGGCTGTTTCCTACGAGCAGTACTTC.

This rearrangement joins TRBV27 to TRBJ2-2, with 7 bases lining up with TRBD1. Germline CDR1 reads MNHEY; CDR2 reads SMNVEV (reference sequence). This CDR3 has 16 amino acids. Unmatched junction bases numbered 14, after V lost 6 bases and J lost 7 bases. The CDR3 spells CASRITGVGFGGELFF. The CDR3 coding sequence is TGTGCCAGCAGGATAACAGGGGTAGGCTTTGGCGGGGAGCTGTTTTTT.

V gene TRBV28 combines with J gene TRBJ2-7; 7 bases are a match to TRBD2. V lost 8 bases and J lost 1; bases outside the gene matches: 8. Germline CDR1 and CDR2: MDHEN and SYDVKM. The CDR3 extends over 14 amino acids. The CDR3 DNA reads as TGTGCCAGCGAACCCCCTAGCGGATCCTACGAGCAGTACTTC. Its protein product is CASEPPSGSYEQYF.

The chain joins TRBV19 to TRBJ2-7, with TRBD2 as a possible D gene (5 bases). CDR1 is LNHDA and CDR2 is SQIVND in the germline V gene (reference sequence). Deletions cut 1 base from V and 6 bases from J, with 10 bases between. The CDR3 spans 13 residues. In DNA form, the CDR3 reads TGTGCCAGTAGTATAGGGGCTAGCCGCGAGCAGTACTTC. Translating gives CASSIGASREQYF.

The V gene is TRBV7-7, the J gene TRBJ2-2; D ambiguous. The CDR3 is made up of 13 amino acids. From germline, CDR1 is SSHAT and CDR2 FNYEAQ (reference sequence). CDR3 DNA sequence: TGTGCTACCCGCAGGACGAACACCGGGGAGCTGTTTTTT. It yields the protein CATRRTNTGELFF.

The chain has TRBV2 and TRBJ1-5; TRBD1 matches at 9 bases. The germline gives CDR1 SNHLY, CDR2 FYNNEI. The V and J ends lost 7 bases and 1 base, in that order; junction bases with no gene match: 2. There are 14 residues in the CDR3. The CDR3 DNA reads TGTGCCAGCAAGGGGACAGGGAGCAATCAGCCCCAGCATTTT. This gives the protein CASKGTGSNQPQHF.

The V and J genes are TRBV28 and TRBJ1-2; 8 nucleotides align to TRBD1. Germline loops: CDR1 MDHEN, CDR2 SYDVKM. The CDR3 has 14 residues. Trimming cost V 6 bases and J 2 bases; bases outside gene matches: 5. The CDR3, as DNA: TGTGCCAGCAGAGGTACAGGGGGGAACTATGGCTACACCTTC. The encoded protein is CASRGTGGNYGYTF.

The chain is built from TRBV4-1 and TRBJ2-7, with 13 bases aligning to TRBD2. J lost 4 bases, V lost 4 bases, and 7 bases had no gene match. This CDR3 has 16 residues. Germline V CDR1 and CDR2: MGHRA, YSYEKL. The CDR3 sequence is CASSPAGLAGQYEQYF. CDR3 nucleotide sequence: TGCGCCAGCAGCCCCGCGGGACTAGCGGGACAGTACGAGCAGTACTTC.

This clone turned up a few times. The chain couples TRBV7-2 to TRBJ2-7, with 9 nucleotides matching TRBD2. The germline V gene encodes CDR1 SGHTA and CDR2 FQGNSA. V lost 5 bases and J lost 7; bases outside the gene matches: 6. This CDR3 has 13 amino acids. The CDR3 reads CASSPRTSEEQYF. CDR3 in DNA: TGTGCCAGCAGCCCCCGGACTAGCGAAGAGCAGTACTTC.

The CDR3 bases are TGTGCCAGCAGTCCTCCCGGGACTAGCGGCTACGAGCAGTACTTC. It is translated as CASSPPGTSGYEQYF. The chain recombines TRBV6-5 with TRBJ2-7; TRBD2 matches at 11 bases. The germline V gene has CDR1 MNHEY and CDR2 SVGAGI. Trimming removed 5 bases from V and 3 bases from J; junction bases left unmatched: 6. The CDR3 has 15 amino acids.

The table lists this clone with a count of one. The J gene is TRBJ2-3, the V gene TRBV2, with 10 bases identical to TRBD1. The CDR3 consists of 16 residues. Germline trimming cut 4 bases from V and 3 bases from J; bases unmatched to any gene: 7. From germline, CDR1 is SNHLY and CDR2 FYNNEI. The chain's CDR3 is CASSGPGQGWTDTQYF. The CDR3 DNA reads TGTGCCAGCAGTGGCCCGGGACAGGGGTGGACAGATACGCAGTATTTT. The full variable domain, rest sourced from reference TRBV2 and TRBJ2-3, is EPEVTQTPSHQVTQMGQEVILRCVPISNHLYFYWYRQILGQKVEFLVSFYNNEISEKSEIFDDQFSVERPDGSNFTLKIRSTKLEDSAMYFCASSGPGQGWTDTQYFGPGTRLTVL.

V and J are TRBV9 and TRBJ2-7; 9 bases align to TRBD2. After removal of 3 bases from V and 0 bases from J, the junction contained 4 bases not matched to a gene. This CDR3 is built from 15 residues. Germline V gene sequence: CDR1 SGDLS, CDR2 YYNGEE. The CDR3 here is CASSGTSADSYEQYF. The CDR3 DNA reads TGTGCCAGCAGCGGGACTAGCGCCGACTCCTACGAGCAGTACTTC.

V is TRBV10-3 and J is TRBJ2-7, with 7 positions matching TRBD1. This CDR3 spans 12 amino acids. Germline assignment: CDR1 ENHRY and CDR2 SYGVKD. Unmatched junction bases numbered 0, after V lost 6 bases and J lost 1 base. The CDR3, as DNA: TGTGCCATCAGGGACAGGTCCTACGAGCAGTACTTC. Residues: CAIRDRSYEQYF.

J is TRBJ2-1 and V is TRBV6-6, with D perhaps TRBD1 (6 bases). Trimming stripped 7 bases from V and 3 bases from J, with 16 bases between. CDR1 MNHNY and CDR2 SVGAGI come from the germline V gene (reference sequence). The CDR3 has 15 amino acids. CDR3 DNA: TGTGCCAGCAACTTCGGACAGTCAAACTACAATGAGCAGTTCTTC. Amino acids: CASNFGQSNYNEQFF.

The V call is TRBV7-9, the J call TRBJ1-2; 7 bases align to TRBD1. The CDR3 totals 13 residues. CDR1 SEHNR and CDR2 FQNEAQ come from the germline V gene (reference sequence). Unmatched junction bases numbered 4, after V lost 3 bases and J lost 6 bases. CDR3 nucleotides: TGTGCCAGCAGCTTTGTACAGGGGCATGGCTACACCTTC. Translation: CASSFVQGHGYTF.

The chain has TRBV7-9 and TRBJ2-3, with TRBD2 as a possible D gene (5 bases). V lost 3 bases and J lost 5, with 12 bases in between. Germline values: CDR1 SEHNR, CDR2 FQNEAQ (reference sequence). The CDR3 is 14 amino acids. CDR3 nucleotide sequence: TGTGCCAGCAGCTTTGCTGGGAGTCAAGATACGCAGTATTTT. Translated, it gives CASSFAGSQDTQYF.

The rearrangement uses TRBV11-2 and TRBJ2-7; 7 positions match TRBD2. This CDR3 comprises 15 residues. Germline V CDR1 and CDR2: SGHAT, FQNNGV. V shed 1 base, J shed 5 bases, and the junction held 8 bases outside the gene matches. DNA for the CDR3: TGTGCCAGCAGCTTAGCCTTGACTAGCAATCACGAGCAGTACTTC. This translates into CASSLALTSNHEQYF.

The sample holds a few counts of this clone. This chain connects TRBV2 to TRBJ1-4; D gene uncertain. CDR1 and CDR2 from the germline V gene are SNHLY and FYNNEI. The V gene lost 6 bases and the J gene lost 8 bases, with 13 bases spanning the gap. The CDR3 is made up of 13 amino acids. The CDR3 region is CASSRGRQEKLFF. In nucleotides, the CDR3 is TGTGCCAGCAGCCGGGGTCGGCAGGAAAAACTGTTTTTT.